These 3 T cell receptor beta chains originate from one sample sequenced in a study of beta chain features in type 1 diabetes. Overall study results and limits: People with Type 1 diabetes carried modestly yet significantly shorter TCRB CDR3s in all four CD4+ subsets.

Expressed TCRB transcripts were sequenced because the isolated RNA had all been reverse transcribed beforehand. Some clones are missing from TCRdb's copy, which holds only in-frame ones; the method was immunoSEQ multiplex PCR. The table lists 150,000 or so clones, about 9% of them singletons. Their antigens are not known. Sequenced material: central memory CD4+ T cells from blood. The receptors come from a woman between 18 and 29 years old with type 1 diabetes.

CDR3 nucleotide sequence: TGTGCCAGCAGTACCCACAACAGGGATTACGAGCAGTACTTC. Translated: CASSTHNRDYEQYF. The chain is built from TRBV6-5 and TRBJ2-7, with D maybe TRBD1 (6 bases). Germline loops: CDR1 MNHEY, CDR2 SVGAGI. The germline V and J ends were trimmed by 5 bases and 4 bases, with 15 bases remaining between them. The CDR3 extends over 14 amino acids.

The chain couples TRBV5-1 to TRBJ1-6; D gene unclear. Per the germline V gene, CDR1 is SGHRS and CDR2 is YFSETQ. V lost 2 bases, J lost 5 bases, and 8 bases lay in between. This CDR3 comprises 14 residues. This CDR3 is CASSFDLNNSPLHF. CDR3 DNA sequence: TGCGCCAGCAGCTTTGACTTAAATAATTCACCCCTCCACTTT.

The rearrangement links TRBV30 to TRBJ1-5; weak D call: TRBD1 (5 bases). Trimming cost V 2 bases and J 7 bases, with 15 bases left between them. Germline values: CDR1 GTSNPN, CDR2 SVGIG (reference sequence). This CDR3 region has 14 residues. CDR3 amino acids: CAWSPQSGGQPQHF. The CDR3 DNA reads as TGTGCCTGGAGTCCTCAAAGCGGGGGACAGCCCCAGCATTTT. The full variable domain, with the rest looked up from reference TRBV30 and TRBJ1-5, is SQTIHQWPATLVQPVGSPLSLECTVEGTSNPNLYWYRQAAGRGLQLLFYSVGIGQISSEVPQNLSASRPQDRQFILSSKKLLLSDSGFYLCAWSPQSGGQPQHFGDGTRLSIL.